This T cell receptor (beta chain) stems from a study of Graves' ophthalmopathy and Graves' hyperthyroidism. Amplifying from RNA transcripts, the study obtained TCR beta CDR3 regions. RT-PCR in the first round used HTBI primers; a second-round multiplex PCR followed. TCRdb fed the multiplex PCR reads into MiXCR, producing one record per CDR3 protein. Of 900,000 to 1,200,000 distinct CDR3 sequences listed, 36% are singletons. The CDR3 sequence is 16 residues long. Trimming removed 3 bases from V and 0 bases from J; junction bases left unmatched: 8. Germline V lookup: CDR1 SQVTM, CDR2 ANQGSEA. Patients with other autoimmune diseases, uncontrolled infections, pregnancy or lactation were excluded. Orbital computed tomography, thyroid ultrasound, TRAb, serum thyroxine and clinical symptoms formed the basis of diagnosis. This clonotype occurred once. The antigen is undetermined. The study's findings and limits: The model forecast ophthalmopathy progression, reaching roughly 71% sensitivity and approximately 72% specificity. Most thyroid clonotypes expanded beyond 0.001 frequency were also found in blood.

Sequencing used peripheral blood or thyroid tissue (not recorded which). This chain links TRBV29-1 with TRBJ2-5; 9 nucleotides match TRBD1. This sequence originates from an adult man with Graves' hyperthyroidism. CDR3 bases: TGCAGCGTTGATGGAACCGGGACAGGGAACCAAGAGACCCAGTACTTC. Translation: CSVDGTGTGNQETQYF.